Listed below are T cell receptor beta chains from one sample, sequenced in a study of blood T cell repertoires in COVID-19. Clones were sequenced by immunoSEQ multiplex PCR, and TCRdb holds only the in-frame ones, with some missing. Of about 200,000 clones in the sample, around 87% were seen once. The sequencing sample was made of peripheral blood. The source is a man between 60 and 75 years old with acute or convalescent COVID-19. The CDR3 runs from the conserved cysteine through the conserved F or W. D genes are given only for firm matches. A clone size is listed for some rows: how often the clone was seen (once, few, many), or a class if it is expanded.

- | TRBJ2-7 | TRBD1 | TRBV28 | TGTGCCAGCAGTGATATCCGGGACAGAAACTCCTACGAGCAGTACTTC | CASSDIRDRNSYEQYF
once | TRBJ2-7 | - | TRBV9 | TGTGCCAGCAGCCCGCCAGGGGCCTACGAGCAGTACTTC | CASSPPGAYEQYF
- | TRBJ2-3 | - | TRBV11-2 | TGTGCCAGCAGCTTAACCGGGTCTGAGAGCACAGATACGCAGTATTTT | CASSLTGSESTDTQYF
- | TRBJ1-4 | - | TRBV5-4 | TGTGCCAGCAGCTCCACCTTTGGGCTAGGGGCAACTAATGAAAAACTGTTTTTT | CASSSTFGLGATNEKLFF
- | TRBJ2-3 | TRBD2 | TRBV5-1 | TGCGCCAGCAGCCCTAGCGGGGGGTTCACAGATACGCAGTATTTT | CASSPSGGFTDTQYF
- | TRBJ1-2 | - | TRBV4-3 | TGCGCCAGCAGCCCCAGGCCTTCGCCCTATGGCTACACCTTC | CASSPRPSPYGYTF
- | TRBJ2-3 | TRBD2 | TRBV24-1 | TGTGCCACCAGTGACGGGGGGGGGCGGACAGATACGCAGTATTTT | CATSDGGGRTDTQYF
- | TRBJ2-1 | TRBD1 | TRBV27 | TGTGCCAGCAGTTTATCCCGCCAGGGGGTTGGGTACAATGAGCAGTTCTTC | CASSLSRQGVGYNEQFF
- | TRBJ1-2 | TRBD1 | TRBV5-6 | TGTGCCAGCAGCTTTAAAGACAGGGGGCTCCATGGCTACACCTTC | CASSFKDRGLHGYTF
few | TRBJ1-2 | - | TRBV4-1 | TGCGCCAGCAGCCAAGCAGTTCAGGGGCGCCCCTATGGCTACACCTTC | CASSQAVQGRPYGYTF
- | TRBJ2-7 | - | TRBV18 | TGTGCCAGCTCATCTCGGACAGACAACTCTGAGCAGTACTTC | CASSSRTDNSEQYF
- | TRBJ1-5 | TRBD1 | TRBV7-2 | TGTGCCAGCAGCTTGCGGGACAGAAGCAATCAGCCCCAGCATTTT | CASSLRDRSNQPQHF
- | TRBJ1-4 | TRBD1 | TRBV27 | TGTGCCAGCAGTTCCGAACTAACAGGGGGAACTAATGAAAAACTGTTTTTT | CASSSELTGGTNEKLFF
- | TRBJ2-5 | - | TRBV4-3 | TGCGCCAGCAGCCGTCGAGGGGCGGGACGAGAAGAGACCCAGTACTTC | CASSRRGAGREETQYF
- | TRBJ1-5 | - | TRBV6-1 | TGTGCCAGCAGTGAAGGGGCAGGCAATCAGCCCCAGCATTTT | CASSEGAGNQPQHF
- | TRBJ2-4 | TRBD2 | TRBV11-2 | TGTGCCAGCAGCTTAGATGGTGGTCTAGCGGGGGGCCTGGACTTC | CASSLDGGLAGGLDF
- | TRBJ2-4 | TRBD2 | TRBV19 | TGTGCCAGTAGTGTGGGCGGGGGGCAGCTTCTAGCCAAAAACATTCAGTACTTC | CASSVGGGQLLAKNIQYF
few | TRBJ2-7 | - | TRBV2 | TGTGCCAGCAGTGAAGCGGGAGCAGGGGTTTACGAGCAGTACTTC | CASSEAGAGVYEQYF
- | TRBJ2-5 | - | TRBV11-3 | TGTGCCAGCAGCTCTATATCCGGGCCAGGGGGGATGCAGACCCAGTACTTC | CASSSISGPGGMQTQYF
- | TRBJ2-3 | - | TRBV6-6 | TGTGCCAGCAACCTAGGACAGCTTGGTACGCAGTATTTT | CASNLGQLGTQYF
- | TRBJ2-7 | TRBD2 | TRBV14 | TGTGCCAGCAGCTTACGAGAGGGACTAGCGGGAATCTCCTACGAGCAGTACTTC | CASSLREGLAGISYEQYF
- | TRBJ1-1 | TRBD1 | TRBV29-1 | TGCAGCGCTGGGACAGGGGTAGCGAACACTGAAGCTTTCTTT | CSAGTGVANTEAFF
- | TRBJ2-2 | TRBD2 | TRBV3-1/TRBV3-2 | TGTGCCAGCAGCCCCCCTCGGGAGCGGGGTTTGGCCGGGGAGCTGTTTTTT | CASSPPRERGLAGELFF
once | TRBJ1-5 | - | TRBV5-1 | TGCGCCAGCAGCAAAGGGGCCGGGGGGCCCCAGCATTTT | CASSKGAGGPQHF
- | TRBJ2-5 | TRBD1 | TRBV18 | TGTGCCAGCTCACCACCCGCAGGGGGCGCAGGGACCCAGTACTTC | CASSPPAGGAGTQYF
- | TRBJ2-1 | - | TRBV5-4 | TGTGCCAGCAGGGAGAGGCGGGGGCTGGGTGAGCAGTTCTTC | CASRERRGLGEQFF
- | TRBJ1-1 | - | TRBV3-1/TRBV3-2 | TGTGCCAGCAGCCAAGCAGCGGCATTAGGAGCTTTCTTT | CASSQAAALGAFF
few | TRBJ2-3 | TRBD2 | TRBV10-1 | TGCGCCAGCAGTGCCGGGGGGGCAAGCACAGATACGCAGTATTTT | CASSAGGASTDTQYF
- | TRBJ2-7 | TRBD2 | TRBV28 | TGTGCCAGCAGTTCCGCGGGGGGATGGCCCTACGAGCAGTACTTC | CASSSAGGWPYEQYF
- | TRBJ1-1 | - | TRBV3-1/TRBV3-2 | TGTGCCAGCAGCCCGGTTGAGCCGAACACTGAAGCTTTCTTT | CASSPVEPNTEAFF
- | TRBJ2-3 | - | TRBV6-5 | TGTGCCAGCCATCGACAGGTCCAGCGCACAGATACGCAGTATTTT | CASHRQVQRTDTQYF
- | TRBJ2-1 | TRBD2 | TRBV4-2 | TGTGCCAGCAGCCAAGGGACTAGCGGGGACGGCAATGAGCAGTTCTTC | CASSQGTSGDGNEQFF
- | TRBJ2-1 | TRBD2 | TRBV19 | TGTGCCCGAACGCGGACTAGCGCTAACAATGAGCAGTTCTTC | CARTRTSANNEQFF
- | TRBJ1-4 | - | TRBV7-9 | TGTGCCAGCAGCTTTAGTGGAGGGACCAGAAATGAAAAACTGTTTTTT | CASSFSGGTRNEKLFF
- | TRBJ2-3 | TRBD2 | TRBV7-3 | TGTGCCAGCAGCACCTCTAGCGGGGGGGCCTTAGATACGCAGTATTTT | CASSTSSGGALDTQYF
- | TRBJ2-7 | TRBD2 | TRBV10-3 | TGTGCCACCAGGGCCAGCGAGCCTAAGCGGGGGGTCTCCTACGAGCAGTACTTC | CATRASEPKRGVSYEQYF
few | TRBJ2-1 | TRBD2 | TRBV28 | TGTGCCAGCAGTTTTAGCGGGGGGCCGGGTGAGCAGTTCTTC | CASSFSGGPGEQFF
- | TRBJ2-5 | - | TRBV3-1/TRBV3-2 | TGTGCCAGCAGCCGCAACAGGGTACAAGAGACCCAGTACTTC | CASSRNRVQETQYF
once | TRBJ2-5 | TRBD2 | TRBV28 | TGTGCTACCACCGGCGGGGGGGTAGAGACCCAGTACTTC | CATTGGGVETQYF
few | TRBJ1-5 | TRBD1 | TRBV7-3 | TGTGCCAGCAGCACCCAGGGACAGGGGGTTCAGCCCCAGCATTTT | CASSTQGQGVQPQHF
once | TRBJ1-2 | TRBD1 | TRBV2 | TGTGCCAGCAGTGAAGAACAGGGGAATGGCTACACCTTC | CASSEEQGNGYTF
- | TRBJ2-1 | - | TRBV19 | TGTGCCAGTAGGGTCCCGAGGGGGGGCGCCAATGAGCAGTTCTTC | CASRVPRGGANEQFF
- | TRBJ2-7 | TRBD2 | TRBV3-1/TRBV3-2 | TGTGCCAGCAGCCAAGACGGAGCGGGGGCCTACGAGCAGTACTTC | CASSQDGAGAYEQYF
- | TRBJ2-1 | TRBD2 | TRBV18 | TGTGCCAGCTCACCAGTAGCGGGGGGGAACAATGAGCAGTTCTTC | CASSPVAGGNNEQFF
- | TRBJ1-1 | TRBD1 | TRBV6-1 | TGTGCCAGCAGGGAAGGACAGGGGTACACTGAAGCTTTCTTT | CASREGQGYTEAFF
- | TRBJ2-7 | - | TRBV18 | TGTGCCAGCTCACCACGCGGAACCCCAAACGAGCAGTACTTC | CASSPRGTPNEQYF
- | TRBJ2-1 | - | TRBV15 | TGTGCCACCAGCAGAGCCCGAGGGTATGAGCAGTTCTTC | CATSRARGYEQFF
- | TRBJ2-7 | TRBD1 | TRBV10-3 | TGTGCCATCAGACGGGACAGGGCTTCCGAGCAGTACTTC | CAIRRDRASEQYF
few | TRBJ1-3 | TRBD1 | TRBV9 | TGTGCCAGCAGCGAAGGGACAGGCACTGGAAACACCATATATTTT | CASSEGTGTGNTIYF
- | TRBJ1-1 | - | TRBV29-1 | TGCAGCGTGGAACAGGGTTGGACCACTGAAGCTTTCTTT | CSVEQGWTTEAFF
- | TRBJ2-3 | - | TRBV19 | TGTGCCAGTAGTATGCTGGGGACTAGCACAGATACGCAGTATTTT | CASSMLGTSTDTQYF
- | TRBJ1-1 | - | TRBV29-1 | TGCAGCGTGGAAGGGGGATGGGGGGACCCTTTCTTT | CSVEGGWGDPFF
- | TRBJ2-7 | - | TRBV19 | TGTGCCAGTAGCCCGACAGGCGCAGACGAGCAGTACTTC | CASSPTGADEQYF
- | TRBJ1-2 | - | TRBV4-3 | TGCGCCAGCAGCCAAGAACCCCCCTCGGAGTATGGCTACACCTTC | CASSQEPPSEYGYTF
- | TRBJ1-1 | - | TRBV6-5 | TGTGCCAGCAGTAGATTAGGGGTTGGCACTGAAGCTTTCTTT | CASSRLGVGTEAFF
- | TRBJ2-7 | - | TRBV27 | TGTGCCAGCAGGGTGGGGGCAGCCTACGAGCAGTACTTC | CASRVGAAYEQYF
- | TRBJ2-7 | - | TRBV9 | TGTGCCAGCAGCGTAGAACTGGTCTCCTACGAGCAGTACTTC | CASSVELVSYEQYF
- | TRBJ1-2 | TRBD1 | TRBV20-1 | TGCAGTGCTAGAGGGGACAGCCCCTACACCTTC | CSARGDSPYTF
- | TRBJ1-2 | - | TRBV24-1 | TGTGCCACCAGTGATCAGAGGGGGTCCAACTATGGCTACACCTTC | CATSDQRGSNYGYTF
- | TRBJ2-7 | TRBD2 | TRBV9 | TGTGCCAGCAGCTATAGCGGGGGGATCAACGAGCAGTACTTC | CASSYSGGINEQYF